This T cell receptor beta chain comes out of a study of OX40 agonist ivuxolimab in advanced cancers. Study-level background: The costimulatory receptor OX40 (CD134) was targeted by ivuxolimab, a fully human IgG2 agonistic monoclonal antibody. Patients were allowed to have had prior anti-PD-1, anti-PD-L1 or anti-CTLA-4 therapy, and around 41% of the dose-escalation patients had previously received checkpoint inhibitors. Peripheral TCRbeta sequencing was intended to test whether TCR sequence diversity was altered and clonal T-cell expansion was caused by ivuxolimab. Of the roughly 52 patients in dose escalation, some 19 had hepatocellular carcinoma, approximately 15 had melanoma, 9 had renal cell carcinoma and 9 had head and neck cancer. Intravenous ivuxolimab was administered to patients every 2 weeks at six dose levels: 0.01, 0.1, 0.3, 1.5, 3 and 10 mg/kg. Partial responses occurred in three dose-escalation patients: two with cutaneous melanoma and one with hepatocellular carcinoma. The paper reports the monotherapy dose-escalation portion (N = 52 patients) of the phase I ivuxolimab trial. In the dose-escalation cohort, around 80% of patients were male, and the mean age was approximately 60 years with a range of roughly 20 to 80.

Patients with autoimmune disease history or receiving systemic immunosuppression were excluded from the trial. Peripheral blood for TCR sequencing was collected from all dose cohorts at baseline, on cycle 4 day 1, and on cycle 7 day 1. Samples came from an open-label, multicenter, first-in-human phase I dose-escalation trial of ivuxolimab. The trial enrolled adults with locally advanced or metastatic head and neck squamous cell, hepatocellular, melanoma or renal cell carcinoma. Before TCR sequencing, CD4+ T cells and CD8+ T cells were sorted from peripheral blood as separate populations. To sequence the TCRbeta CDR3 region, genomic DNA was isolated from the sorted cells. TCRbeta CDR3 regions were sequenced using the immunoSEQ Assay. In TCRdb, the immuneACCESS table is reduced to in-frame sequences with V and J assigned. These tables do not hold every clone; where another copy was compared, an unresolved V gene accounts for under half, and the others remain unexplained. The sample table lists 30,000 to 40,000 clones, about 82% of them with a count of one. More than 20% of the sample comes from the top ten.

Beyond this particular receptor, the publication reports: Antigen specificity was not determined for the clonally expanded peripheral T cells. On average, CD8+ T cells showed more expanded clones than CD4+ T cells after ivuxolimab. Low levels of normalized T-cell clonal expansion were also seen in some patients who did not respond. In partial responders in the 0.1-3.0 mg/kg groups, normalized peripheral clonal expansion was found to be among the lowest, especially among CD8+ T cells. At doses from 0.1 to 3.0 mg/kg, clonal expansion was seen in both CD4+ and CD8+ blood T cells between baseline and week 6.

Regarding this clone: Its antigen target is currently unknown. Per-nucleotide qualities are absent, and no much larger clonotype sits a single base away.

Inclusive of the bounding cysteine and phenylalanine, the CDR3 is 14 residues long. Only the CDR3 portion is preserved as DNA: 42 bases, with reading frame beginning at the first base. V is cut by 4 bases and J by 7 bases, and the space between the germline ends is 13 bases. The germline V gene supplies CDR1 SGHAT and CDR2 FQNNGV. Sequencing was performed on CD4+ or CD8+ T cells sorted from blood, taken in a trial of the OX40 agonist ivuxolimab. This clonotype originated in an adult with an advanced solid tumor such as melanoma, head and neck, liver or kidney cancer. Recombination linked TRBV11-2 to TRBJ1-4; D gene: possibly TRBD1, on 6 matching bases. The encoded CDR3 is CASSYSGVGEKLFF. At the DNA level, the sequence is TGTGCCAGCAGCTACTCAGGGGTGGGTGAAAAACTGTTTTTT.